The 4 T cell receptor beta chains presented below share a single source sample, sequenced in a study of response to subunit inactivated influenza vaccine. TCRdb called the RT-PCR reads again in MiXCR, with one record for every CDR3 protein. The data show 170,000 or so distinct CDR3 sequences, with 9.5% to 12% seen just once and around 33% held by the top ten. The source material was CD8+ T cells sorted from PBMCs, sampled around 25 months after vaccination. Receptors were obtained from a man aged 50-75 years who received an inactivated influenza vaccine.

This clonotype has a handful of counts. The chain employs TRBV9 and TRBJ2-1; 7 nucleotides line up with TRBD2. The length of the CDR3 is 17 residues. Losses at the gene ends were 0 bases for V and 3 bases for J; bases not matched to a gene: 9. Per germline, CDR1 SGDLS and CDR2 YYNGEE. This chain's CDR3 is CASSVGFWSGGYNEQFF. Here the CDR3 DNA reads TGTGCCAGCAGCGTAGGCTTTTGGTCGGGAGGCTACAATGAGCAGTTCTTC. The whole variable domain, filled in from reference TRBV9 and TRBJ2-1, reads DSGVTQTPKHLITATGQRVTLRCSPRSGDLSVYWYQQSLDQGLQFLIQYYNGEERAKGNILERFSAQQFPDLHSELNLSSLELGDSALYFCASSVGFWSGGYNEQFFGPGTRLTVL.

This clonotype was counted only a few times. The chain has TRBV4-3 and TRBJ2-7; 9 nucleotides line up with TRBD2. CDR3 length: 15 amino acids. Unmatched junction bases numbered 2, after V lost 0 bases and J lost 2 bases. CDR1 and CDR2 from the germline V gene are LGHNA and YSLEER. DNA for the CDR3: TGCGCCAGCAGCCAAGATGGCGGGAGGGCCTACGAGCAGTACTTC. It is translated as CASSQDGGRAYEQYF.

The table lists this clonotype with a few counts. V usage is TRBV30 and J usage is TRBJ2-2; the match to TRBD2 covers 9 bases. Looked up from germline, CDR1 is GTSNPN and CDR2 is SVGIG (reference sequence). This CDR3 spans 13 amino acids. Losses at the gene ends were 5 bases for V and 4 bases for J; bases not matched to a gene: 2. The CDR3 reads CAWGLALTGELFF. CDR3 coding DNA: TGTGCCTGGGGACTAGCGCTCACCGGGGAGCTGTTTTTT.

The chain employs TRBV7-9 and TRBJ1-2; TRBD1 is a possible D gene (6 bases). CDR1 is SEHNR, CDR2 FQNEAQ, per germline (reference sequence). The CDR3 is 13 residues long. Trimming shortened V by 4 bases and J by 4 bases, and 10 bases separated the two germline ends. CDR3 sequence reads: CASSSGVVYGYTF. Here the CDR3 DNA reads TGTGCCAGCAGCTCAGGGGTGGTCTATGGCTACACCTTC. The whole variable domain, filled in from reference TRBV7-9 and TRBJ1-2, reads DTGVSQNPRHKITKRGQNVTFRCDPISEHNRLYWYRQTLGQGPEFLTYFQNEAQLEKSRLLSDRFSAERPKGSFSTLEIQRTEQGDSAMYLCASSSGVVYGYTFGSGTRLTVV.